Listed below are T cell receptor beta chains from one sample, sequenced in a study of shared clonotypes between healthy human individuals. Assay used: immunoSEQ multiplex PCR; TCRdb lists only in-frame clones, some missing. This sample yields about 1 million clones, of which under 80% are seen a single time; 1.4% to 1.5% belongs to the top ten. The sample consisted of memory CD4+ T cells sorted from blood. The receptors were gathered from a man aged 18 to 30 in good health. The CDR3 runs from the conserved cysteine through the conserved F or W. Each record gives: CDR3 protein, CDR3 DNA, J gene, clone size, D gene, CDR3 length, V gene. A D gene is named only where the DNA matches it firmly. Only part of the rows carry a size: once, few, many, or a class if the clone is expanded.

CDR3: CASSLGAVGTQYF
DNA: TGTGCCAGCAGCCTCGGGGCCGTGGGGACCCAGTACTTC
J: TRBJ2-5
size: NA
D: NA
length: 13
V: TRBV14

CDR3: CASSPSATYGYTF
DNA: TGTGCCAGCTCACCAAGCGCGACTTATGGCTACACCTTC
J: TRBJ1-2
size: NA
D: NA
length: 13
V: TRBV18

CDR3: CASSQDTSTGETQYF
DNA: TGCGCCAGCAGCCAAGACACTAGTACGGGAGAGACCCAGTACTTC
J: TRBJ2-5
size: NA
D: NA
length: 15
V: TRBV4-3

CDR3: CASSLRGPISSYNEQFF
DNA: TGTGCCAGCAGCTTAAGGGGGCCTATCAGCTCCTACAATGAGCAGTTCTTC
J: TRBJ2-1
size: NA
D: NA
length: 17
V: TRBV7-3

CDR3: CASSLRSVGTGELFF
DNA: TGTGCCAGCAGCCTACGGTCTGTGGGCACCGGGGAGCTGTTTTTT
J: TRBJ2-2
size: NA
D: NA
length: 15
V: TRBV7-2

CDR3: CASRLSLIGAGAEAFF
DNA: TGTGCCAGCCGACTGAGTCTCATAGGGGCCGGGGCTGAAGCTTTCTTT
J: TRBJ1-1
size: NA
D: NA
length: 16
V: TRBV18

CDR3: CASSIEQTDTQYF
DNA: TGCGCCAGCAGCATCGAACAGACAGATACGCAGTATTTT
J: TRBJ2-3
size: NA
D: NA
length: 13
V: TRBV5-1

CDR3: CASSPISGLRNTEAFF
DNA: TGTGCCAGCAGCCCTATCAGCGGCCTAAGGAACACTGAAGCTTTCTTT
J: TRBJ1-1
size: once
D: NA
length: 16
V: TRBV5-6

CDR3: CSVKIATNEKLFF
DNA: TGCAGCGTTAAGATTGCAACTAATGAAAAACTGTTTTTT
J: TRBJ1-4
size: NA
D: NA
length: 13
V: TRBV29-1

CDR3: CSVRRGADQPQHF
DNA: TGCAGCGTTCGTAGGGGGGCCGACCAGCCCCAGCATTTT
J: TRBJ1-5
size: NA
D: NA
length: 13
V: TRBV29-1

CDR3: CASSLASALTSTDTQYF
DNA: TGTGCCAGCAGCTTAGCGTCGGCACTGACTAGCACAGATACGCAGTATTTT
J: TRBJ2-3
size: NA
D: NA
length: 17
V: TRBV7-6

CDR3: CASSPGWAGGRETQYF
DNA: TGTGCCAGCAGCCCCGGGTGGGCAGGGGGGAGAGAGACCCAGTACTTC
J: TRBJ2-5
size: NA
D: NA
length: 16
V: TRBV7-2

CDR3: CASSSLDYEQYF
DNA: TGTGCCAGCAGCTCCCTAGACTACGAGCAGTACTTC
J: TRBJ2-7
size: once
D: NA
length: 12
V: TRBV7-9

CDR3: CASSGQRNTEAFF
DNA: TGTGCCAGTAGTGGACAGCGGAACACTGAAGCTTTCTTT
J: TRBJ1-1
size: NA
D: NA
length: 13
V: TRBV19

CDR3: CASSLARNQGVGGYTF
DNA: TGTGCCAGCAGCCTTGCCCGGAACCAGGGGGTGGGAGGCTACACCTTC
J: TRBJ1-2
size: NA
D: TRBD1
length: 16
V: TRBV27

CDR3: CSLKDRGGTDTQYF
DNA: TGCAGCCTAAAAGACAGGGGAGGCACAGATACGCAGTATTTT
J: TRBJ2-3
size: many
D: TRBD1
length: 14
V: TRBV29-1

CDR3: CAISESWTSQETQYF
DNA: TGTGCCATCAGTGAGTCTTGGACAAGCCAAGAGACCCAGTACTTC
J: TRBJ2-5
size: NA
D: NA
length: 15
V: TRBV10-3

CDR3: CASSPRQGSTGELFF
DNA: TGTGCCAGCAGCCCACGACAGGGGAGCACCGGGGAGCTGTTTTTT
J: TRBJ2-2
size: NA
D: TRBD1
length: 15
V: TRBV7-3

CDR3: CAITRDISMNTEAFF
DNA: TGTGCCATCACGCGGGATATAAGCATGAACACTGAAGCTTTCTTT
J: TRBJ1-1
size: NA
D: NA
length: 15
V: TRBV10-3

CDR3: CASTMGLAGGSTQYF
DNA: TGTGCCAGCACCATGGGACTAGCGGGAGGATCTACGCAGTATTTT
J: TRBJ2-3
size: NA
D: TRBD2
length: 15
V: TRBV7-2

CDR3: CAIRDLAGAYSEQYF
DNA: TGTGCCATCAGGGATTTAGCGGGAGCTTATAGCGAGCAGTACTTC
J: TRBJ2-7
size: NA
D: TRBD2
length: 15
V: TRBV10-3

CDR3: CASSLEDRGNSPLHF
DNA: TGTGCCAGCAGCTTAGAAGACAGGGGGAATTCACCCCTCCACTTT
J: TRBJ1-6
size: few
D: TRBD1
length: 15
V: TRBV7-3

CDR3: CASSTRDSFEFF
DNA: TGTGCCAGTAGTACACGGGACAGCTTTGAGTTCTTC
J: TRBJ2-1
size: NA
D: TRBD1
length: 12
V: TRBV19

CDR3: CASSSQSGLETQYF
DNA: TGTGCCAGCAGCTCGCAGTCTGGGTTGGAGACCCAGTACTTC
J: TRBJ2-5
size: NA
D: NA
length: 14
V: TRBV7-9